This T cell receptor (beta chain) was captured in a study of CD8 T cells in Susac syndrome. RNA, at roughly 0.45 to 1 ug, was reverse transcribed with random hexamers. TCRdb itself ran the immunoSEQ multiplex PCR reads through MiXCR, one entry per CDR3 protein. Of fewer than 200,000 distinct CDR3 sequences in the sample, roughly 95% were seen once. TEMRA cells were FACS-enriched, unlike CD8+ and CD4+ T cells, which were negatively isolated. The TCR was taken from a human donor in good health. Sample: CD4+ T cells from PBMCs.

CDR3 region: CASSVGVRTDTQYF. CDR3 nucleotides: TGTGCCAGCAGTGTTGGGGTACGCACAGATACGCAGTATTTT. The gene calls are TRBV2 and TRBJ2-3; no clear D gene. V shed 4 bases and J shed 1 base, with 9 bases lying between them. This CDR3 comprises 14 residues. The V gene's germline CDR1 is SNHLY and CDR2 FYNNEI.